The rows below give T cell receptor beta chains drawn from one sample of a study of T cell responses to AZD1222 COVID-19 vaccine. Using immunoSEQ multiplex PCR, the repertoire was profiled, and TCRdb retains in-frame clones only, with some absent. This sample has around 150,000 clones, with about 90% found just once. Sequenced material: peripheral blood, taken on day 0 of AZD1222 vaccination. These receptors were taken from an adult in good health. CDR3s include the opening cysteine and the closing phenylalanine or tryptophan. The D gene is left open where the match is weak. Clone size is not always given. Where it is, it says once, few, many or a class for expanded clones.

len	d_gene	j_gene	v_gene	abundance	CDR3nt	CDR3aa
15	.	TRBJ1-1	TRBV3-1/TRBV3-2	.	TGTGCCAGCAGCTATTCCGGGACGGGGAACACTGAAGCTTTCTTT	CASSYSGTGNTEAFF
14	TRBD1	TRBJ1-5	TRBV28	.	TGTGCCAGCAACGATGACAGGGTTGGTCAGCCCCAGCATTTT	CASNDDRVGQPQHF
17	TRBD1	TRBJ2-7	TRBV2	.	TGTGCCAGCTTACCGGGACAGGGGATAGGGGTGTCCTACGAGCAGTACTTC	CASLPGQGIGVSYEQYF
14	.	TRBJ1-1	TRBV29-1	.	TGCAGCGTATACCGTGGGGCCCTGAACACTGAAGCTTTCTTT	CSVYRGALNTEAFF
16	.	TRBJ2-7	TRBV18	.	TGTGCCAGCTCACAGTTCCCAGGCAAACATTCCTACGAGCAGTACTTC	CASSQFPGKHSYEQYF
15	.	TRBJ1-3	TRBV7-8	.	TGTGCCAGCAGCCCGGGCCGGGGGACGGGAAACACCATATATTTT	CASSPGRGTGNTIYF
11	.	TRBJ1-2	TRBV30	.	TGTGCCTGCCAGGCTAACTATGGCTACACCTTC	CACQANYGYTF
14	.	TRBJ1-4	TRBV6-5	.	TGTGCCAGCAGCCAAGGGACCAAGGATGAAAAACTGTTTTTT	CASSQGTKDEKLFF
15	.	TRBJ1-2	TRBV28	.	TGTGCCAGCAGTCCTGGACAGAGCTCTAACTATGGCTACACCTTC	CASSPGQSSNYGYTF
14	.	TRBJ2-3	TRBV6-5	once	TGTGCCAGCAGAATAACTCCTAGACGCGATACGCAGTATTTT	CASRITPRRDTQYF
17	.	TRBJ1-5	TRBV9	.	TGTGCCAGCAGCGTAGCTCCAACAGCCAATAGCAATCAGCCCCAGCATTTT	CASSVAPTANSNQPQHF
12	.	TRBJ2-3	TRBV27	.	TGTGCCAGCAGCCCTACTGCTGATACGCAGTATTTT	CASSPTADTQYF
15	.	TRBJ1-5	TRBV7-2	.	TGTGCCAGCAGCTTAGGCCAGGGGATCAATCAGCCCCAGCATTTT	CASSLGQGINQPQHF
16	TRBD2	TRBJ2-2	TRBV5-1	.	TGCGCCAGCAGCACAGGACTAGCGATGAACACCGGGGAGCTGTTTTTT	CASSTGLAMNTGELFF
12	.	TRBJ1-1	TRBV28	.	TGTGCCAGCAGTTTAAGTGCCACTGAAGCTTTCTTT	CASSLSATEAFF
10	.	TRBJ1-2	TRBV28	.	TGTGCCAGCCTGGGGTATGGCTACACCTTC	CASLGYGYTF
17	TRBD1	TRBJ1-3	TRBV9	.	TGTGCCAGCAGCGTAGGACAGGGGGGACGCTCTGGAAACACCATATATTTT	CASSVGQGGRSGNTIYF
15	TRBD2	TRBJ2-5	TRBV5-1	many	TGCGCCAGCAGCTTGGGACTAGCGGGAGGAGGAACCCAGTACTTC	CASSLGLAGGGTQYF
14	.	TRBJ1-1	TRBV4-3	.	TGCGCCAGCAGCCAAGAGTGGAAAGGGACTGAAGCTTTCTTT	CASSQEWKGTEAFF
14	TRBD1	TRBJ2-4	TRBV28	.	TGTGCCAGCAGTCGACAGGGAACCAAAAACATTCAGTACTTC	CASSRQGTKNIQYF
15	.	TRBJ1-2	TRBV30	.	TGTGCCTGGGGCCCCCCGGACAGCCCGGGCGGGGGCTACACCTTC	CAWGPPDSPGGGYTF
13	.	TRBJ1-6	TRBV18	.	TGTGCCAGCTCACCACCCTATAATTCACCCCTCCACTTT	CASSPPYNSPLHF
14	TRBD1	TRBJ1-1	TRBV9	.	TGTGCCAGCAGCGTTCGTGGACAGGGGACTGAAGCTTTCTTT	CASSVRGQGTEAFF
14	.	TRBJ2-5	TRBV9	.	TGTGCCAGCAGCGTAGGGGGGAGCGGGGAGACCCAGTACTTC	CASSVGGSGETQYF
15	.	TRBJ1-6	TRBV2	.	TGTGCCAGCAGTGAAATGGGTGCGGGTAATTCACCCCTCCACTTT	CASSEMGAGNSPLHF
14	TRBD1	TRBJ2-7	TRBV5-4	.	TGTGCCAGCAGCTCCGGGACAGGGCTCTACGAGCAGTACTTC	CASSSGTGLYEQYF
17	.	TRBJ1-1	TRBV7-9	.	TGTGCCAGCAGCTTAGGGGGCGGAGGGCTCCAAAGGACTGAAGCTTTCTTT	CASSLGGGGLQRTEAFF
13	TRBD1	TRBJ2-5	TRBV24-1	.	TGTGCCACCACACAGGGGAGTCAAGAGACCCAGTACTTC	CATTQGSQETQYF
12	.	TRBJ1-4	TRBV12-3/TRBV12-4	once	TGTGCCAGCAGTTTGTCTAATGAAAAACTGTTTTTT	CASSLSNEKLFF